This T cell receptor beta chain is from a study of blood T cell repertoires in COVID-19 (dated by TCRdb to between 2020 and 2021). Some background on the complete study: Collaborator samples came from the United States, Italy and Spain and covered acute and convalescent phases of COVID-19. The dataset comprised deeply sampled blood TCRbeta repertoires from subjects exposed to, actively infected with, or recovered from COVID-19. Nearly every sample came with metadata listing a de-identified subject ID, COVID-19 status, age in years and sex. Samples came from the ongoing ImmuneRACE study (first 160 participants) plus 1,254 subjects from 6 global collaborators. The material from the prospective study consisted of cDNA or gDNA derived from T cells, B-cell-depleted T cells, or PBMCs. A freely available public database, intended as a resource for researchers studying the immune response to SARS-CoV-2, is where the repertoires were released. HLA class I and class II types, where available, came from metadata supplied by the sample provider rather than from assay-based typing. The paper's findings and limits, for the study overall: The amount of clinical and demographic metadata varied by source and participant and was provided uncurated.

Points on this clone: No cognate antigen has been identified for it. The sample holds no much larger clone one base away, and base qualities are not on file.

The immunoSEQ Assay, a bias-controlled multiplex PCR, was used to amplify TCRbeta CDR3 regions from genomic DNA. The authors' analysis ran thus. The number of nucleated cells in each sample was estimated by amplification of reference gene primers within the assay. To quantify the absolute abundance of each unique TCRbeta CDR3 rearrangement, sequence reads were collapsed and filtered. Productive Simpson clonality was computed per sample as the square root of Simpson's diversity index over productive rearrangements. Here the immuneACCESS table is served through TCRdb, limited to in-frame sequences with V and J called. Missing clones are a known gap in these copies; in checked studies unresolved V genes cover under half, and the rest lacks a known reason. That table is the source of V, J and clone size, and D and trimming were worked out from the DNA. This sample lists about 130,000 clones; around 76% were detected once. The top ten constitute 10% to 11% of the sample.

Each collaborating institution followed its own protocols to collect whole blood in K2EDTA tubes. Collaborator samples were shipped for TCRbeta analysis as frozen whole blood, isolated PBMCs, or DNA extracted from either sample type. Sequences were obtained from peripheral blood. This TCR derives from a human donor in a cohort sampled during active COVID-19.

The DNA is TGTGCCAGCAGTTTACAGGGCCCCAACTCTGGGGCCAACGTCCTGACTTTC. It is translated as CASSLQGPNSGANVLTF. The chain is encoded by TRBV2 joined to TRBJ2-6; the best D guess is TRBD1, with 6 bases matching. Deletion took 5 bases off V and 0 bases off J, with a span of 14 bases between the germline ends. In the germline V gene, CDR1 corresponds to SNHLY and CDR2 to FYNNEI. Its CDR3 holds 17 amino acids, cysteine through phenylalanine. Only the CDR3 DNA is retained, 51 bases long and in frame from the first base.